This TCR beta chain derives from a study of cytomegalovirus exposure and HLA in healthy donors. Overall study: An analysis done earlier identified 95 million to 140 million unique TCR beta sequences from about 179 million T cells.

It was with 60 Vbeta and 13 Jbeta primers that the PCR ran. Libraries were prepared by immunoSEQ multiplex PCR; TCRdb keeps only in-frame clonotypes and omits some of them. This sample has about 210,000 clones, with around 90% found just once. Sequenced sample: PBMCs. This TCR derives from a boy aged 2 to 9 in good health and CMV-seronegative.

CDR3 residues: CASSQTESFQETQYF. As DNA, the CDR3 is TGCGCCAGCAGCCAGACGGAGAGCTTCCAAGAGACCCAGTACTTC. The V call is TRBV4-1, the J call TRBJ2-5, with D hard to call. The CDR3 contains 15 residues. Germline CDR1 MGHRA, CDR2 YSYEKL. Trimming removed 3 bases at V and 1 base at J, with 12 bases between.